Listed below are T cell receptor beta chains from one sample, sequenced in a study of graft-versus-host responses after intestinal transplantation. Sequencing was performed with immunoSEQ multiplex PCR; in TCRdb, only in-frame clones are kept and a portion is missing. The sample records 5,000 to 6,500 clones, just over 70% being singletons. The material sequenced was PBMCs, taken just under 330 days after intestinal transplant. The receptors shown here come from a human patient who received an intestinal transplant, so some T cells may come from the graft donor. CDR3s include the opening cysteine and the closing phenylalanine or tryptophan. The D gene is left open where the match is weak. The listing skips clone size in some rows; elsewhere it reads once, few, many or a size class.

v_call: TRBV11-3
d_call: NA
clone_size: NA
j_call: TRBJ2-1
cdr3_aa: CASSRGYSEQFF
cdr3_nt: TGTGCCAGCAGCCGGGGGTACAGTGAGCAGTTCTTC

v_call: TRBV27
d_call: NA
clone_size: few
j_call: TRBJ1-2
cdr3_aa: CASSPSPPGSLNGYTF
cdr3_nt: TGTGCCAGCAGTCCGTCACCCCCAGGGTCCCTGAATGGCTACACCTTC

v_call: TRBV4-3
d_call: NA
clone_size: NA
j_call: TRBJ1-3
cdr3_aa: CASSQWSGSGNTIYF
cdr3_nt: TGCGCCAGCAGCCAGTGGTCGGGCTCTGGAAACACCATATATTTT

v_call: TRBV7-8
d_call: TRBD2
clone_size: NA
j_call: TRBJ2-7
cdr3_aa: CASSLELAGARVYEQYF
cdr3_nt: TGTGCCAGCAGCTTAGAACTAGCGGGGGCCCGAGTTTACGAGCAGTACTTC

v_call: TRBV5-6
d_call: NA
clone_size: NA
j_call: TRBJ2-5
cdr3_aa: CASSLTGRGQETQYF
cdr3_nt: TGTGCCAGCAGTTTGACAGGTCGGGGACAAGAGACCCAGTACTTC

v_call: TRBV7-9
d_call: NA
clone_size: NA
j_call: TRBJ1-4
cdr3_aa: CASSSGQSTNEKLFF
cdr3_nt: TGTGCCAGCAGCTCTGGACAGTCAACTAATGAAAAACTGTTTTTT

v_call: TRBV4-3
d_call: NA
clone_size: NA
j_call: TRBJ2-7
cdr3_aa: CASSQDRTFGILYEQYF
cdr3_nt: TGCGCCAGCAGCCAAGACAGGACATTTGGAATTCTTTACGAGCAGTACTTC

v_call: TRBV27
d_call: NA
clone_size: NA
j_call: TRBJ2-3
cdr3_aa: CASSSQGSVDTQYF
cdr3_nt: TGTGCCAGCAGTTCACAGGGTTCGGTTGATACGCAGTATTTT

v_call: TRBV7-9
d_call: TRBD1
clone_size: NA
j_call: TRBJ1-1
cdr3_aa: CASSQGQGYTEAFF
cdr3_nt: TGTGCCAGCAGCCAGGGACAGGGATACACTGAAGCTTTCTTT

v_call: TRBV11-2
d_call: NA
clone_size: NA
j_call: TRBJ1-2
cdr3_aa: CASSLLGPGYYGYTF
cdr3_nt: TGTGCCAGCAGCTTATTGGGTCCAGGGTACTATGGCTACACCTTC

v_call: TRBV4-3
d_call: NA
clone_size: once
j_call: TRBJ1-1
cdr3_aa: CASSQSVNTEAFF
cdr3_nt: TGCGCCAGCAGCCAAAGTGTGAACACTGAAGCTTTCTTT

v_call: TRBV6-1
d_call: NA
clone_size: few
j_call: TRBJ2-2
cdr3_aa: CASSVEGEAGELFF
cdr3_nt: TGTGCCAGCAGTGTGGAAGGGGAAGCCGGGGAGCTGTTTTTT

v_call: TRBV13
d_call: TRBD2
clone_size: NA
j_call: TRBJ2-1
cdr3_aa: CASSPDWRGVSYNEQFF
cdr3_nt: TGTGCCAGCAGCCCCGACTGGCGGGGGGTCTCCTACAATGAGCAGTTCTTC

v_call: TRBV4-3
d_call: TRBD1
clone_size: NA
j_call: TRBJ2-3
cdr3_aa: CASTPTGAGDTQYF
cdr3_nt: TGCGCCAGCACCCCTACAGGGGCGGGAGATACGCAGTATTTT

v_call: TRBV7-2
d_call: TRBD2
clone_size: NA
j_call: TRBJ2-3
cdr3_aa: CASSLAGRGGLDTQYF
cdr3_nt: TGTGCCAGCAGCTTAGCAGGGCGGGGGGGCCTTGATACGCAGTATTTT

v_call: TRBV18
d_call: NA
clone_size: NA
j_call: TRBJ1-1
cdr3_aa: CASSPDRTNTEAFF
cdr3_nt: TGTGCCAGCTCACCAGACAGAACGAACACTGAAGCTTTCTTT

v_call: TRBV5-1
d_call: NA
clone_size: once
j_call: TRBJ1-1
cdr3_aa: CASSFWTEAFF
cdr3_nt: TGCGCCAGCAGCTTTTGGACTGAAGCTTTCTTT

v_call: TRBV7-9
d_call: TRBD1
clone_size: NA
j_call: TRBJ1-2
cdr3_aa: CASSLDRGHDGYTF
cdr3_nt: TGTGCCAGCAGCTTAGACAGGGGGCATGATGGCTACACCTTC

v_call: TRBV21-1
d_call: NA
clone_size: medium-sized
j_call: TRBJ2-7
cdr3_aa: CASSKFTRYYEQYF
cdr3_nt: TGTGCCAGCAGCAAATTTACTAGGTACTACGAGCAGTACTTC

v_call: TRBV19
d_call: NA
clone_size: few
j_call: TRBJ1-5
cdr3_aa: CASSPPGLPEGGNQPQHF
cdr3_nt: TGTGCCAGTAGCCCCCCGGGACTTCCCGAAGGGGGCAATCAGCCCCAGCATTTT

v_call: TRBV7-9
d_call: TRBD1
clone_size: few
j_call: TRBJ1-1
cdr3_aa: CASSLAEGAHTEAFF
cdr3_nt: TGTGCCAGCAGCTTAGCGGAGGGGGCACACACTGAAGCTTTCTTT

v_call: TRBV7-2
d_call: NA
clone_size: NA
j_call: TRBJ2-3
cdr3_aa: CASSLYLGGGSTDTQYF
cdr3_nt: TGTGCCAGCAGCTTATACTTGGGAGGGGGAAGCACAGATACGCAGTATTTT

v_call: TRBV30
d_call: NA
clone_size: once
j_call: TRBJ1-3
cdr3_aa: CALRASYSGNTIYF
cdr3_nt: TGTGCTCTAAGAGCGTCCTACTCTGGAAACACCATATATTTT

v_call: TRBV6-1
d_call: TRBD2
clone_size: NA
j_call: TRBJ2-1
cdr3_aa: CASSESTSGGNEQFF
cdr3_nt: TGTGCCAGCAGTGAATCGACTAGCGGCGGCAATGAGCAGTTCTTC

v_call: TRBV7-8
d_call: TRBD1
clone_size: NA
j_call: TRBJ2-5
cdr3_aa: CASSLGDRGRPETQYF
cdr3_nt: TGTGCCAGCAGCTTAGGCGACAGGGGGCGCCCAGAGACCCAGTACTTC

v_call: TRBV9
d_call: NA
clone_size: NA
j_call: TRBJ1-3
cdr3_aa: CASSGDRARSPSGNTIYF
cdr3_nt: TGTGCCAGCAGCGGGGACCGGGCACGATCACCCTCTGGAAACACCATATATTTT

v_call: TRBV15
d_call: NA
clone_size: NA
j_call: TRBJ1-5
cdr3_aa: CATSNDPSVNDKGKDWNGTQPQHF
cdr3_nt: TGTGCCACCAGCAATGACCCCTCAGTGAACGACAAAGGGAAAGACTGGAACGGAACACAGCCCCAGCATTTT

v_call: TRBV6-6
d_call: NA
clone_size: NA
j_call: TRBJ2-7
cdr3_aa: CASSYSDSSSYEQYF
cdr3_nt: TGTGCCAGCAGTTACTCGGACAGTTCCTCCTACGAGCAGTACTTC

v_call: TRBV6-1
d_call: TRBD1
clone_size: NA
j_call: TRBJ2-3
cdr3_aa: CASSEEQGGTDTQYF
cdr3_nt: TGTGCCAGCAGTGAGGAACAGGGGGGCACAGATACGCAGTATTTT

v_call: TRBV25-1
d_call: NA
clone_size: NA
j_call: TRBJ1-1
cdr3_aa: CASSPLDPSRTEAFF
cdr3_nt: TGTGCCAGCAGTCCTCTTGACCCGAGTAGGACTGAAGCTTTCTTT

v_call: TRBV16
d_call: NA
clone_size: NA
j_call: TRBJ1-1
cdr3_aa: CASSQSGRLNTEAFF
cdr3_nt: TGTGCCAGCAGCCAATCGGGCAGGTTGAACACTGAAGCTTTCTTT

v_call: TRBV6-5
d_call: NA
clone_size: medium-sized
j_call: TRBJ2-7
cdr3_aa: CASGRGDEQYF
cdr3_nt: TGTGCCAGCGGGCGGGGCGACGAGCAGTACTTC

v_call: TRBV10-3
d_call: TRBD1
clone_size: NA
j_call: TRBJ1-5
cdr3_aa: CAISEEGQADQPQHF
cdr3_nt: TGTGCCATCAGTGAGGAGGGACAGGCGGATCAGCCCCAGCATTTT

v_call: TRBV4-3
d_call: NA
clone_size: NA
j_call: TRBJ1-2
cdr3_aa: CASSQETGAGGNSYTF
cdr3_nt: TGCGCCAGCAGCCAAGAGACCGGGGCCGGGGGAAATAGCTACACCTTC

v_call: TRBV5-1
d_call: NA
clone_size: NA
j_call: TRBJ2-7
cdr3_aa: CASSLQGFEYEQYF
cdr3_nt: TGCGCCAGCAGCTTGCAGGGGTTTGAGTACGAGCAGTACTTC

v_call: TRBV6-6
d_call: NA
clone_size: medium-sized
j_call: TRBJ1-2
cdr3_aa: CASGTNYGYTF
cdr3_nt: TGTGCCAGTGGGACGAACTATGGCTACACCTTC

v_call: TRBV11-3
d_call: TRBD1
clone_size: few
j_call: TRBJ1-6
cdr3_aa: CASSSGQGPNSPLHF
cdr3_nt: TGTGCCAGCAGCTCGGGACAGGGCCCTAATTCACCCCTCCACTTT

v_call: TRBV6-6
d_call: NA
clone_size: NA
j_call: TRBJ1-2
cdr3_aa: CASSYEPYGYTF
cdr3_nt: TGTGCCAGCAGTTACGAGCCCTATGGCTACACCTTC

v_call: TRBV5-4
d_call: TRBD1
clone_size: NA
j_call: TRBJ2-7
cdr3_aa: CASSAGQGMREQYF
cdr3_nt: TGTGCCAGCAGCGCGGGACAGGGGATGCGCGAGCAGTACTTC

v_call: TRBV19
d_call: NA
clone_size: NA
j_call: TRBJ1-5
cdr3_aa: CASSLSGRGSNQPQHF
cdr3_nt: TGTGCCAGTAGCCTCTCGGGGAGGGGGAGCAATCAGCCCCAGCATTTT

v_call: TRBV29-1
d_call: NA
clone_size: NA
j_call: TRBJ2-2
cdr3_aa: CSASGVLNTGELFF
cdr3_nt: TGCAGCGCCTCAGGGGTTCTTAACACCGGGGAGCTGTTTTTT

v_call: TRBV7-2
d_call: TRBD1
clone_size: NA
j_call: TRBJ2-5
cdr3_aa: CASSYRQGRYQETQYF
cdr3_nt: TGTGCCAGCAGCTACCGACAGGGAAGGTACCAAGAGACCCAGTACTTC

v_call: TRBV5-1
d_call: NA
clone_size: NA
j_call: TRBJ2-2
cdr3_aa: CASNYQGGTGELFF
cdr3_nt: TGCGCCAGCAATTATCAAGGGGGGACCGGGGAGCTGTTTTTT

v_call: TRBV11-2
d_call: TRBD1
clone_size: NA
j_call: TRBJ2-7
cdr3_aa: CASSTGTGGDQQYF
cdr3_nt: TGTGCCAGCAGTACCGGGACAGGGGGCGATCAGCAGTACTTC

v_call: TRBV19
d_call: NA
clone_size: NA
j_call: TRBJ2-2
cdr3_aa: CASSTLHTGELFF
cdr3_nt: TGTGCCAGTTCGACTCTCCACACCGGGGAGCTGTTTTTT

v_call: TRBV7-2
d_call: NA
clone_size: few
j_call: TRBJ2-3
cdr3_aa: CASSRETQYF
cdr3_nt: TGTGCCAGCAGCCGCGAGACGCAGTATTTT

v_call: TRBV27
d_call: NA
clone_size: NA
j_call: TRBJ1-2
cdr3_aa: CASRFGDYGYTF
cdr3_nt: TGTGCCAGCAGGTTCGGGGACTATGGCTACACCTTC